The rows below give T cell receptor beta chains drawn from one sample of a study of Ad26.COV2.S vaccination and SARS-CoV-2 variants. The protocol was immunoSEQ multiplex PCR, while the TCRdb copy is restricted to in-frame clones and leaves out a portion. The table shows 250,000 or so clones, with approximately 88% occurring only once. The sequences come from peripheral blood, collected in a trial of Ad26.COV2.S vaccine versus placebo. These TCRs come from a person aged 18-65 years who received the Ad26.COV2.S COVID-19 vaccine or a placebo. CDR3s include the opening cysteine and the closing phenylalanine or tryptophan. A D gene is named only where the DNA matches it firmly. For some rows the clone size is stated as once, few or many, or as a class when expanded; others skip it.

j_call,clone_size,d_call,v_call,cdr3_aa,cdr3_nt
TRBJ2-3,NA,TRBD2,TRBV5-5,CASTPKALAGSDTQYF,TGTGCCAGCACCCCCAAAGCGCTAGCGGGGTCAGATACGCAGTATTTT
TRBJ2-3,NA,NA,TRBV7-2,CASSFSGSTDTQYF,TGTGCCAGCAGCTTTAGCGGTAGCACAGATACGCAGTATTTT
TRBJ1-1,NA,NA,TRBV6-5,CASRTRQNTEAFF,TGTGCCAGCAGGACTCGGCAGAACACTGAAGCTTTCTTT
TRBJ2-5,NA,NA,TRBV19,CASGRETQYF,TGTGCCAGCGGGCGGGAGACCCAGTACTTC
TRBJ1-1,NA,TRBD1,TRBV6-5,CASSNAGQVPKAFF,TGTGCCAGCAGTAACGCCGGACAGGTCCCCAAAGCTTTCTTT
TRBJ2-1,NA,NA,TRBV4-1,CASRLSEGEQFF,TGCGCCAGCAGGCTCAGCGAGGGTGAGCAGTTCTTC
TRBJ1-6,NA,NA,TRBV2,CASSEAGISYNSPLHF,TGTGCCAGCAGTGAAGCTGGGATCTCCTATAATTCACCCCTCCACTTT
TRBJ1-5,once,TRBD1,TRBV6-2/TRBV6-3,CASSYLDRDQPQHF,TGTGCCAGCAGTTATCTCGACAGGGACCAGCCCCAGCATTTT
TRBJ2-2,NA,NA,TRBV6-5,CAAHGANTGELFF,TGTGCCGCGCACGGGGCGAACACCGGGGAGCTGTTTTTT
TRBJ2-5,NA,NA,TRBV5-4,CASSFGTIEETQYF,TGTGCCAGCAGCTTCGGTACGATCGAGGAGACCCAGTACTTC
TRBJ1-3,NA,NA,TRBV3-1/TRBV3-2,CASSPGNTIYF,TGTGCCAGCAGCCCCGGAAACACCATATATTTT
TRBJ2-1,NA,TRBD2,TRBV7-2,CASSSLAGGENEQFF,TGTGCCAGCAGTTCCCTAGCGGGGGGGGAGAATGAGCAGTTCTTC
TRBJ2-3,NA,NA,TRBV6-4,CASSDSRGTDTQYF,TGTGCCAGCAGTGACTCGAGGGGCACAGATACGCAGTATTTT
TRBJ1-6,few,NA,TRBV6-5,CASNPGGGQSPLHF,TGTGCCAGCAACCCGGGGGGGGGCCAGTCACCCCTCCACTTT
TRBJ1-1,NA,NA,TRBV12-3/TRBV12-4,CASSPASNTEAFF,TGTGCCAGCAGTCCGGCCTCGAACACTGAAGCTTTCTTT
TRBJ2-1,NA,TRBD2,TRBV7-3,CASSSGLAGHNEQFF,TGTGCCAGCAGCTCGGGACTAGCGGGGCACAATGAGCAGTTCTTC
TRBJ2-3,NA,NA,TRBV19,CASSHSNTQYF,TGTGCCAGTAGTCACTCGAATACGCAGTATTTT
TRBJ1-2,NA,TRBD1,TRBV24-1,CATSRQGGYGYTF,TGTGCCACCAGTCGACAGGGCGGCTATGGCTACACCTTC
TRBJ1-5,NA,NA,TRBV5-1,CASSLFGDQPQHF,TGCGCCAGCAGCTTGTTCGGTGATCAGCCCCAGCATTTT
TRBJ2-5,NA,NA,TRBV5-6,CASRTSVETQYF,TGTGCCAGCAGGACATCGGTAGAGACCCAGTACTTC
TRBJ2-5,NA,NA,TRBV27,CASSSYADGVIETQYF,TGTGCCAGCAGCTCTTACGCGGACGGGGTGATAGAGACCCAGTACTTC
TRBJ1-2,NA,TRBD1,TRBV4-3,CASSHQTGGSNYGYTF,TGCGCCAGCAGCCACCAAACAGGGGGGTCTAACTATGGCTACACCTTC
TRBJ2-3,NA,TRBD2,TRBV5-1,CASSFRGDRADTQYF,TGCGCCAGCAGCTTTCGGGGGGATCGCGCAGATACGCAGTATTTT
TRBJ1-2,NA,TRBD1,TRBV28,CASSLWDRGDGYTF,TGTGCCAGCAGTTTATGGGACAGGGGGGATGGCTACACCTTC
TRBJ2-1,NA,NA,TRBV11-3,CASSLDSGNEQFF,TGTGCCAGCAGCTTAGATTCGGGGAATGAGCAGTTCTTC
TRBJ1-1,NA,NA,TRBV7-9,CASSLSGVNTEAFF,TGTGCCAGCAGCCTGTCGGGGGTGAACACTGAAGCTTTCTTT
TRBJ1-1,NA,NA,TRBV12-3/TRBV12-4,CASSSGQREAFF,TGTGCCAGCAGTTCGGGACAACGGGAAGCTTTCTTT